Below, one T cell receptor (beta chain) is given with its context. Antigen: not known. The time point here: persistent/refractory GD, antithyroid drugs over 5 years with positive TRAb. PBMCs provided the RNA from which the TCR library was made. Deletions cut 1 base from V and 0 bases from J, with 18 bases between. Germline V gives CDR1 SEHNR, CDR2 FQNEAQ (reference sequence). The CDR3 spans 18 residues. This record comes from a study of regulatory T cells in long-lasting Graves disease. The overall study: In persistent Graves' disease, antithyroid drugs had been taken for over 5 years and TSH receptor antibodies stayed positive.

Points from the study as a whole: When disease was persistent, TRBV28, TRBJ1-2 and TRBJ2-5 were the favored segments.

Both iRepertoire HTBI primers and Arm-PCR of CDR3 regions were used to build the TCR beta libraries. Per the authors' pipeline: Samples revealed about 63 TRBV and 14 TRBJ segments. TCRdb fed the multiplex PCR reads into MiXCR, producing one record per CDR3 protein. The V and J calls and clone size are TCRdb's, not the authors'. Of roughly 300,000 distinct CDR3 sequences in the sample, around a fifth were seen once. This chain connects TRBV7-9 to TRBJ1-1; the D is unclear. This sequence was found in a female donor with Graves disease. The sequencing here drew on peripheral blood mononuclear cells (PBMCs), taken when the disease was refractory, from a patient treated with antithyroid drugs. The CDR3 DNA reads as TGTGCCAGCAGCTTAGACCGTCGGCAGATAGTTATGAACACTGAAGCTTTCTTT. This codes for CASSLDRRQIVMNTEAFF.